The rows below give T cell receptor beta chains drawn from one sample of a study of blood T cell repertoires in COVID-19. This table comes from immunoSEQ multiplex PCR, and its TCRdb copy is limited to in-frame clones, with some not included. Seen here are some 260,000 clones, 87% observed once, and the top ten hold under 4%. Sequenced material: peripheral blood. Receptors were obtained from a man between 18 and 35 years old with active or convalescent COVID-19. CDR3s include the opening cysteine and the closing phenylalanine or tryptophan. D genes are given only for firm matches. The size of a clone is reported for some rows only, either as once, few or many, or as a class for expanded clones.

j_call	v_call	d_call	clone_size	cdr3_nt	cdr3_aa
TRBJ1-1	TRBV12-3/TRBV12-4	.	.	TGTGCCAGCAGTGTATGGGAGACTGAAGCTTTCTTT	CASSVWETEAFF
TRBJ2-7	TRBV3-1/TRBV3-2	TRBD2	.	TGTGCCAGCAGCCTCGGACTAGCGGGGTACGAGCAGTACTTC	CASSLGLAGYEQYF
TRBJ2-5	TRBV4-2	TRBD1	.	TGTGCCAGCAGCCCCGCCGGGACAGGGGGGGTAGCGGGCCTCTCGACCCAGTACTTC	CASSPAGTGGVAGLSTQYF
TRBJ1-2	TRBV11-2	TRBD1	.	TGTGCCAGCAGCTCCCTGGACAGGCTGAGTGCCATAAACTATGGCTACACCTTC	CASSSLDRLSAINYGYTF
TRBJ1-2	TRBV28	.	once	TGTGCCAGCAGTTTAGCCAGTTATAACTATGGCTACACCTTC	CASSLASYNYGYTF
TRBJ2-1	TRBV28	TRBD1	.	TGTGCCAGCAGTTTACCGGGGACAGGTGGATATAAACACTACAATGAGCAGTTCTTC	CASSLPGTGGYKHYNEQFF
TRBJ2-2	TRBV11-2	.	.	TGTGCCAGCAGCTTATCCCAGAACACCGGGGAGCTGTTTTTT	CASSLSQNTGELFF
TRBJ1-6	TRBV5-1	.	.	TGCGCCAGCAGCTTGTTCCCTTCAGGAAGCTCCTATAATTCACCCCTCCACTTT	CASSLFPSGSSYNSPLHF
TRBJ1-3	TRBV10-2	.	.	TGCGCCAGTAGCTCACGGCGGGGATCTGGAAACACCATATATTTT	CASSSRRGSGNTIYF
TRBJ2-7	TRBV18	.	.	TGTGCCAGCTCACCAGAGGGAGTAGGATCCTACGAGCAGTACTTC	CASSPEGVGSYEQYF
TRBJ2-5	TRBV25-1	TRBD2	.	TGTGCCACCGGACTAGCGGGAGCTAGGGAGACCCAGTACTTC	CATGLAGARETQYF
TRBJ2-7	TRBV28	.	.	TGTGCCAGCAGTTTTGCGGGGTACGAGCAGTACTTC	CASSFAGYEQYF
TRBJ1-2	TRBV19	.	.	TGTGCCAGTAGTCTAACTGCAGGCGGGTATGGCTACACCTTC	CASSLTAGGYGYTF
TRBJ1-2	TRBV28	.	.	TGTGCCAGCATGGGGGGGGTCTATGGCTACACCTTC	CASMGGVYGYTF
TRBJ2-1	TRBV7-2	TRBD2	.	TGTGCCAGCAGCTCACGAGGTAGCGGGAGAAACAATGAGCAGTTCTTC	CASSSRGSGRNNEQFF
TRBJ2-1	TRBV19	TRBD1	.	TGTGCCAGTGGGACAGCTCGCTACAATGAGCAGTTCTTC	CASGTARYNEQFF
TRBJ1-2	TRBV9	.	.	TGTGCCAGCAGCGGCTACCATGGCTACACCTTC	CASSGYHGYTF
TRBJ2-7	TRBV27	.	.	TGTGCCAGCAGTTTGGGACCAGGGGGGTGGCTCTACGAGCAGTACTTC	CASSLGPGGWLYEQYF
TRBJ2-1	TRBV5-1	TRBD2	.	TGCGCCAGCAGCTTGGGGGGTAGCGGGCCGGGCGATGAGCAGTTCTTC	CASSLGGSGPGDEQFF
TRBJ1-1	TRBV6-4	TRBD1	.	TGTGCCAGCAGATCGACAGGGGCTGAGAACACTGAAGCTTTCTTT	CASRSTGAENTEAFF
TRBJ1-1	TRBV6-5	TRBD1	.	TGTGCCAGCAGGGGTGGGGCAGGGGGTAACACTGAAGCTTTCTTT	CASRGGAGGNTEAFF
TRBJ1-2	TRBV5-1	TRBD1	once	TGCGCCAGCAGCCCGGGACAGCGGAGGGTCTATGGCTACACCTTC	CASSPGQRRVYGYTF
TRBJ2-3	TRBV25-1	.	.	TGTGCCAGCAGTGAATACAGCACGGGTACAGATACGCAGTATTTT	CASSEYSTGTDTQYF
TRBJ2-7	TRBV10-3	.	.	TGTGCCATCAGTGAGTCGGCACAGGGTGCCTACGAGCAGTACTTC	CAISESAQGAYEQYF
TRBJ1-1	TRBV11-3	TRBD1	once	TGTGCCAGCAGCTCCGGGACAGGCACTGAAGCTTTCTTT	CASSSGTGTEAFF
TRBJ1-2	TRBV27	.	.	TGTGCCAGCAGTTTAGGGGGGACCCTCCCTAGAGGTTATGGCTACACCTTC	CASSLGGTLPRGYGYTF
TRBJ2-7	TRBV7-2	TRBD1	.	TGTGCCAGCAGTTCTTATCCGGGACAGGGAATCTACGAGCAGTACTTC	CASSSYPGQGIYEQYF
TRBJ1-5	TRBV11-2	.	few	TGTGCCAGCAGCTTAGGTCGAGGTCAGCCCCAGCATTTT	CASSLGRGQPQHF
TRBJ2-3	TRBV19	.	.	TGTGCCAGTAGTATAGTCAGGGGAACGCAGTATTTT	CASSIVRGTQYF
TRBJ2-1	TRBV28	.	.	TGTGCCAGCAGTTCAGACAATGAGCAGTTCTTC	CASSSDNEQFF
TRBJ1-3	TRBV5-1	.	.	TGCGCCAGCAGCTCACCGGGATTTGGAAACACCATATATTTT	CASSSPGFGNTIYF
TRBJ1-1	TRBV28	TRBD1	.	TGTGCCAGCAGTTTAAGTCCCGAGACAGGGGGTGCCAAAGCTTTCTTT	CASSLSPETGGAKAFF
TRBJ2-1	TRBV7-9	.	.	TGTGCCAGCAGCTCTGTGAGGGAGTCAGTAAATGAGCAGTTCTTC	CASSSVRESVNEQFF
TRBJ1-2	TRBV9	.	.	TGTGCCAGCAGCGTAGCCCTCCGGGAGACGAGCTACACCTTC	CASSVALRETSYTF
TRBJ2-1	TRBV5-1	TRBD1	.	TGCGCCAGCAACGGACAGGGATATGAGCAGTTCTTC	CASNGQGYEQFF
TRBJ1-6	TRBV5-6	TRBD1	.	TGTGCCAGCAGCCGGGGACAGAATTCACCCCTCCACTTT	CASSRGQNSPLHF
TRBJ2-7	TRBV20-1	.	.	TGCAGTGCCCCATTCCGGTACGAGCAGTACTTC	CSAPFRYEQYF
TRBJ1-2	TRBV11-2	TRBD1	.	TGTGCCAGCAGCTTAGAGGGGGACAGCTCGGAGACCTTC	CASSLEGDSSETF
TRBJ2-7	TRBV7-2	.	.	TGTGCCAGCAGCTTTAGCTCCTACGAGCAGTACTTC	CASSFSSYEQYF
TRBJ1-3	TRBV19	.	.	TGTGCCAGTAGCAAGAGGGAGGCTCAACGGAGGGGAAACACCATATATTTT	CASSKREAQRRGNTIYF
TRBJ1-1	TRBV4-3	TRBD1	.	TGCGCCAGCAGCCAATACGGGACAGGGGGCATATTAGGCACTGAAGCTTTCTTT	CASSQYGTGGILGTEAFF
TRBJ1-4	TRBV19	.	.	TGTGCCAGTAGTATCGTTACAGGTCGGGAACTGTTTTTT	CASSIVTGRELFF
TRBJ1-6	TRBV5-1	TRBD1	.	TGCGCCAGCAGTTCCGGGACAGGGGAATCACCCCTCCACTTT	CASSSGTGESPLHF
TRBJ1-1	TRBV11-3	.	few	TGTGCCAGCAGCCACGGCGTGGGGACACCAGAAGAAGCTTTCTTT	CASSHGVGTPEEAFF
TRBJ1-5	TRBV12-3/TRBV12-4	TRBD1	.	TGTGCCAGCAGCCTGACAGGGGATCAGCCCCAGCATTTT	CASSLTGDQPQHF
TRBJ1-3	TRBV5-1	TRBD1	.	TGCGCCAGCAGCCCTCAGGGGGCCGATGGAAACACCATATATTTT	CASSPQGADGNTIYF
TRBJ2-7	TRBV2	TRBD2	.	TGTGCCAGCACTACTAGCGGGAGGGTCTCCTACGAGCAGTACTTC	CASTTSGRVSYEQYF
TRBJ2-3	TRBV3-1/TRBV3-2	TRBD2	.	TGTGCCAGCAGCCAGCTAGCGGGGGGGCCAGGGCGGACAGATACGCAGTATTTT	CASSQLAGGPGRTDTQYF
TRBJ1-5	TRBV2	.	.	TGTGCCAGCAGAGCTAGGACAGACCGAGGCCCCAATCAGCCCCAGCATTTT	CASRARTDRGPNQPQHF
TRBJ2-4	TRBV27	TRBD2	.	TGTGCCAGCAGTACAAGACTAGCGGGAGTGACCAAAAACATTCAGTACTTC	CASSTRLAGVTKNIQYF
TRBJ1-2	TRBV29-1	.	.	TGCAGCATCCTAGAGGGCTACACCTTC	CSILEGYTF
TRBJ2-2	TRBV19	TRBD1	.	TGTGCCAGTAGTCCTCAGGGGGCTGCGAACACCGGGGAGCTGTTTTTT	CASSPQGAANTGELFF
TRBJ1-1	TRBV7-2	TRBD1	.	TGTGCCAGCAGCCCGGGACCCCGACAGGGTGGGACTGAAGCTTTCTTT	CASSPGPRQGGTEAFF
TRBJ2-7	TRBV5-8	TRBD1	once	TGTGCCAGCAGCTTGGTCAGGGGGCACGAGCAGTACTTC	CASSLVRGHEQYF
TRBJ2-2	TRBV5-1	TRBD1	.	TGCGCCAGCAGCTCCGGACAGGGGACCGGGGAGCTGTTTTTT	CASSSGQGTGELFF
TRBJ2-2	TRBV21-1	.	.	TGTGCCAACCCCAGCGGGGAGCTGTTTTTT	CANPSGELFF
TRBJ2-4	TRBV12-3/TRBV12-4	.	.	TGTGCCAGCAGGCGGCCGGGAAACATTCAGTACTTC	CASRRPGNIQYF
TRBJ1-4	TRBV4-1	TRBD1	.	TGCGCCAGCAGCCAAGCCTACAGGGGGCAAAATGAAAAACTGTTTTTT	CASSQAYRGQNEKLFF
TRBJ2-7	TRBV3-1/TRBV3-2	.	.	TGTGCCAGCAGCCAGAGACACAATTACGAGCAGTACTTC	CASSQRHNYEQYF